The rows below give T cell receptor beta chains drawn from one sample of a study of T cell repertoires in cytomegalovirus infection. MiXCR, applied by TCRdb to the reads, yields one record per CDR3 protein. This table has some 220,000 distinct CDR3 sequences, around two fifths appearing once. No antigens are known for them. The specimen comprised CD8+ T cells from cultured PBMCs, sampled from culture after CMV antigen stimulation. All receptors derive from a human donor in good health (CMV status not recorded). Some clones in this sample may be carry-over from other donors' samples. CDR3s include the opening cysteine and the closing phenylalanine or tryptophan. Each record gives: J gene, V gene, CDR3 protein.

J: TRBJ2-7; V: TRBV24-1; CDR3: CATSDPRGDFYEQYF
J: TRBJ2-1; V: TRBV30; CDR3: CAGELVWGNEQFF
J: TRBJ2-7; V: TRBV6-6; CDR3: CASTQGGREQYF
J: TRBJ1-1; V: TRBV4-2; CDR3: CASSQDLGAGNTEAFF
J: TRBJ1-6; V: TRBV12-3/TRBV12-4; CDR3: CASSHRERWDNSPLHF
J: TRBJ2-3; V: TRBV4-1; CDR3: CASSPQDRSWTDTQYF
J: TRBJ1-5; V: TRBV2; CDR3: CASSVDTYSNQPQHF
J: TRBJ2-7; V: TRBV20-1; CDR3: CSAGGQGFHEQYF
J: TRBJ1-6; V: TRBV27; CDR3: CASSLGQNSPLHF
J: TRBJ2-5; V: TRBV7-8; CDR3: CASSLEAGGETQYF
J: TRBJ2-6; V: TRBV19; CDR3: CASSNRVGANVLTF
J: TRBJ2-5; V: TRBV7-8; CDR3: CASSLYPQETQYF
J: TRBJ2-1; V: TRBV27; CDR3: CASSLSGQVYEQFF
J: TRBJ2-3; V: TRBV19; CDR3: CASSERGTSGTDTQYF
J: TRBJ1-1; V: TRBV14; CDR3: CASSQVPGIGGEAFF
J: TRBJ2-7; V: TRBV2; CDR3: CASSEWSGRGTYEQYF
J: TRBJ1-4; V: TRBV7-6; CDR3: CASSPGDREKLFF
J: TRBJ1-4; V: TRBV11-2; CDR3: CASSRVGENEKLFF
J: TRBJ2-5; V: TRBV7-2; CDR3: CASSLDTGYGETQYF
J: TRBJ1-6; V: TRBV25-1; CDR3: CASSDTGSRFSSPLHF
J: TRBJ2-2; V: TRBV30; CDR3: CAWKRLAGVTGELFF
J: TRBJ2-5; V: TRBV20-1; CDR3: CSATPGTSGIQETQYF
J: TRBJ1-4; V: TRBV10-3; CDR3: CATRGGNEKLFF
J: TRBJ2-1; V: TRBV9; CDR3: CASSGGSGSNNEQFF
J: TRBJ2-7; V: TRBV20-1; CDR3: CSARVQDSYEQYF
J: TRBJ1-1; V: TRBV29-1; CDR3: CSVEVTHQVANTEAFF
J: TRBJ2-1; V: TRBV9; CDR3: CASSAGSLYNEQFF
J: TRBJ2-2; V: TRBV12-3/TRBV12-4; CDR3: CASSLLVHGGGLFF
J: TRBJ1-1; V: TRBV12-3/TRBV12-4; CDR3: CASSSRSRQGANTEAFF
J: TRBJ2-5; V: TRBV12-3/TRBV12-4; CDR3: CASSSSSGGEETQYF
J: TRBJ2-5; V: TRBV13; CDR3: CASSPSTGEETQYF
J: TRBJ2-7; V: TRBV19; CDR3: CASSAGQGSYEQYF
J: TRBJ1-3; V: TRBV20-1; CDR3: CSVYTAGNTIYF
J: TRBJ2-1; V: TRBV28; CDR3: CASSLAPFSSGRTYNEQFF
J: TRBJ1-6; V: TRBV12-3/TRBV12-4; CDR3: CASSLGTAAGSPLHF
J: TRBJ1-1; V: TRBV12-3/TRBV12-4; CDR3: CASSWTGLGNTEAFF
J: TRBJ2-2; V: TRBV10-3; CDR3: CAISESQGARQIGTGELFF
J: TRBJ2-1; V: TRBV4-1; CDR3: CASSQGWGNEQFF
J: TRBJ2-1; V: TRBV18; CDR3: CASSPPDRSTSYNEQFF
J: TRBJ1-1; V: TRBV7-2; CDR3: CASSPRQGASEAFF
J: TRBJ2-7; V: TRBV4-2; CDR3: CASSQDVASGRYEQYF
J: TRBJ2-7; V: TRBV4-1; CDR3: CASSQDWRDYYEQYF
J: TRBJ2-2; V: TRBV5-6; CDR3: CASSLGRGYTGELFF
J: TRBJ2-3; V: TRBV30; CDR3: CASRGNTDTQYF
J: TRBJ2-1; V: TRBV12-5; CDR3: CASGLVTGGENNEQFF
J: TRBJ2-7; V: TRBV6-8; CDR3: CASSYTHTWEQYF
J: TRBJ1-5; V: TRBV5-4; CDR3: CASSAGRDNQPQHF
J: TRBJ2-5; V: TRBV7-9; CDR3: CASSLQGPTPKTQYF
J: TRBJ1-1; V: TRBV10-3; CDR3: CAVREGTEAFF
J: TRBJ1-1; V: TRBV7-9; CDR3: CASSLAGTGGFTEAFF
J: TRBJ2-1; V: TRBV12-3/TRBV12-4; CDR3: CASRNGGPSNNEQFF
J: TRBJ2-1; V: TRBV7-2; CDR3: CASSLEGTGDEQLF
J: TRBJ2-5; V: TRBV11-2; CDR3: CASSLGRAQETQYF
J: TRBJ2-5; V: TRBV2; CDR3: CASSPEAGRQETQYF
J: TRBJ1-5; V: TRBV7-8; CDR3: CASSLATGGNQPQHF